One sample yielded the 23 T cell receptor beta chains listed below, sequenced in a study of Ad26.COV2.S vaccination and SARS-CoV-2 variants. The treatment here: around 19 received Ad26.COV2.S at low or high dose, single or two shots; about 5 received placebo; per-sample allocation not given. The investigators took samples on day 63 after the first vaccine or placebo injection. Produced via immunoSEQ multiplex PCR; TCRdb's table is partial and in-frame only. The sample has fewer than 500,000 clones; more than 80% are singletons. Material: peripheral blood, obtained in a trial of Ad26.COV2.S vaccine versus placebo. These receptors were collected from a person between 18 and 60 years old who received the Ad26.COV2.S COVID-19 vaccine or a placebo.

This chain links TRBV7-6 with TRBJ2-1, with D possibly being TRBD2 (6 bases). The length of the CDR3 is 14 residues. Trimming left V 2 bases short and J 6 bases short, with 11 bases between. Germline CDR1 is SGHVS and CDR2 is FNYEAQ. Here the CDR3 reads CASSLQPGVNEQFF. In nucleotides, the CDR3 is TGTGCCAGCAGCTTACAACCGGGAGTCAATGAGCAGTTCTTC.

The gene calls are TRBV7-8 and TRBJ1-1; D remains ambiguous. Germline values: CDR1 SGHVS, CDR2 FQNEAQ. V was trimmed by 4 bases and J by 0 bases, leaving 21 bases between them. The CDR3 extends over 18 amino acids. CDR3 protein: CASSSDLQNAILNTEAFF. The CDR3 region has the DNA TGTGCCAGCAGCTCGGACCTTCAGAACGCTATTTTGAACACTGAAGCTTTCTTT. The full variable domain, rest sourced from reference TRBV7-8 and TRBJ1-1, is GAGVSQSPRYKVAKRGQDVALRCDPISGHVSLFWYQQALGQGPEFLTYFQNEAQLDKSGLPSDRFFAERPEGSVSTLKIQRTQQEDSAVYLCASSSDLQNAILNTEAFFGQGTRLTVV.

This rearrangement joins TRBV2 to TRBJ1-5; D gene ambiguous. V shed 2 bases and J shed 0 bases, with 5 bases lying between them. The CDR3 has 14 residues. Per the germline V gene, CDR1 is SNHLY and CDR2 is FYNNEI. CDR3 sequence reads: CASSESYSNQPQHF. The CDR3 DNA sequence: TGTGCCAGCAGTGAATCGTATAGCAATCAGCCCCAGCATTTT.

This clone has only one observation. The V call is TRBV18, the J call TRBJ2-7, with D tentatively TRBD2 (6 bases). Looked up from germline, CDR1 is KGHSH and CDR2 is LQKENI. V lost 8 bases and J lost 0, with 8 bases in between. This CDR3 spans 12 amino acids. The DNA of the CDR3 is TGTGCCAGCCAGACTAGCTCCTACGAGCAGTACTTC. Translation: CASQTSSYEQYF.

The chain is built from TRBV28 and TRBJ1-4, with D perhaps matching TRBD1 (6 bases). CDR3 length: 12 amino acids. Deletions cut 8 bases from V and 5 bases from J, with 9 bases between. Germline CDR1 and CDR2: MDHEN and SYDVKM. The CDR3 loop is CASLTGNEKLFF. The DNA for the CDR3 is TGTGCCAGCTTAACAGGGAATGAAAAACTGTTTTTT.

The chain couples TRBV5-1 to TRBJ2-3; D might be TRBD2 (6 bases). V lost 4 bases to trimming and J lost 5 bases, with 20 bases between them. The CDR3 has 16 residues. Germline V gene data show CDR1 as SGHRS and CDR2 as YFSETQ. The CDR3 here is CASSRRETRFRDTQYF. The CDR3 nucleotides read TGCGCCAGCAGCCGACGGGAGACCCGTTTTCGAGATACGCAGTATTTT.

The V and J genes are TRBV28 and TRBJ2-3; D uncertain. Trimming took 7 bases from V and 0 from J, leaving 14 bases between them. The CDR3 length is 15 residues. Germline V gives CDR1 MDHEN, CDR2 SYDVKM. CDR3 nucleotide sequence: TGTGCCAGCACGCCGCTTGGTCCCAGCACAGATACGCAGTATTTT. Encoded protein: CASTPLGPSTDTQYF.

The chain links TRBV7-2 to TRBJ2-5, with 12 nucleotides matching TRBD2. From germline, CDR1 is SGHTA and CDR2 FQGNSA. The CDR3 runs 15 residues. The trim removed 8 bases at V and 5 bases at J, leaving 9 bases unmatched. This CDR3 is CASGRLAGVGETQYF. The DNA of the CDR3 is TGTGCCAGCGGCAGACTAGCGGGAGTAGGGGAGACCCAGTACTTC.

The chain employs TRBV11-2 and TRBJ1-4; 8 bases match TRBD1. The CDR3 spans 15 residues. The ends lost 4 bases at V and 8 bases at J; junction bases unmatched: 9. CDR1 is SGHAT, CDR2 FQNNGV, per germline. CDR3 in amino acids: CASSSDRGLGEKLFF. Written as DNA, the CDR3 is TGTGCCAGCAGCTCCGACAGGGGACTAGGAGAAAAACTGTTTTTT.

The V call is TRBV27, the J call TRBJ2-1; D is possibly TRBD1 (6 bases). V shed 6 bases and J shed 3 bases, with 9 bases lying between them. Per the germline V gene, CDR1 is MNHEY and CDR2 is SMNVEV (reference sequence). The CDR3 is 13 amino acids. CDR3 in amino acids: CASSRGIYNEQFF. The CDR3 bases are TGTGCCAGCAGCAGGGGAATCTACAATGAGCAGTTCTTC.

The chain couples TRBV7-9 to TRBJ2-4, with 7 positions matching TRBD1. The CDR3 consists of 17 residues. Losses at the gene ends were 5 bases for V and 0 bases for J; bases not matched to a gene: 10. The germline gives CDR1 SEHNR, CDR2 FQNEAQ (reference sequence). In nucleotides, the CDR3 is TGTGCCAGCAGCCCCCCGACAGGGACCTTAGCCAAAAACATTCAGTACTTC. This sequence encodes CASSPPTGTLAKNIQYF. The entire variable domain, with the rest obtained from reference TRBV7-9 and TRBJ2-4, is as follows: DTGVSQNPRHKITKRGQNVTFRCDPISEHNRLYWYRQTLGQGPEFLTYFQNEAQLEKSRLLSDRFSAERPKGSFSTLEIQRTEQGDSAMYLCASSPPTGTLAKNIQYFGAGTRLSVL.

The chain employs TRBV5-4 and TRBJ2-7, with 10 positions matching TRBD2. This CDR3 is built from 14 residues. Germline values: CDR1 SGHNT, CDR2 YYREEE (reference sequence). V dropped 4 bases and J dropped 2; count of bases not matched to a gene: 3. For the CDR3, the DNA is TGTGCCAGCAGCGACACTAGCGGGACCTACGAGCAGTACTTC. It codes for CASSDTSGTYEQYF.

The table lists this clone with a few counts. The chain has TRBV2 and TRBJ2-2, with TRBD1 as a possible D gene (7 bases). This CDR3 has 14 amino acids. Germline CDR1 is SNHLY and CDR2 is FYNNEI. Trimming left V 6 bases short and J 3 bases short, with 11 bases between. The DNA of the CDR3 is TGTGCCAGCAGGGAGGGACAGTACACCGGGGAGCTGTTTTTT. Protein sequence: CASREGQYTGELFF.

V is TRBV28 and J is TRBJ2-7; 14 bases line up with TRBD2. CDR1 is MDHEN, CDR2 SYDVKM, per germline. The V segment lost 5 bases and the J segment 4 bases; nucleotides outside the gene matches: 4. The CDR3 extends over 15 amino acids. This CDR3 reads CASSPGTSGRYEQYF. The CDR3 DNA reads TGTGCCAGCAGTCCAGGGACTAGCGGGAGATACGAGCAGTACTTC.

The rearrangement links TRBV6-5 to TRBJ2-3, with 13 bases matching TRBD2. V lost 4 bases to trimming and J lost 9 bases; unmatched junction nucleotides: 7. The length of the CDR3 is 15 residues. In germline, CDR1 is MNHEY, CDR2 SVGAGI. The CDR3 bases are TGTGCCAGCAGTTCACTAGCGGGAGGGCAAGGGACGCAGTATTTT. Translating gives CASSSLAGGQGTQYF.

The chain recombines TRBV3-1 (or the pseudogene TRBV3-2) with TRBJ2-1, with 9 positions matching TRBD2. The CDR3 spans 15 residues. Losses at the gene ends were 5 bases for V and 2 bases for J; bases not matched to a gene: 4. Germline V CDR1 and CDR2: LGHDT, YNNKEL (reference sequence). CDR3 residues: CASSEGGRAYNEQFF. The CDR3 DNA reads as TGTGCCAGCAGCGAAGGCGGGAGGGCCTACAATGAGCAGTTCTTC.

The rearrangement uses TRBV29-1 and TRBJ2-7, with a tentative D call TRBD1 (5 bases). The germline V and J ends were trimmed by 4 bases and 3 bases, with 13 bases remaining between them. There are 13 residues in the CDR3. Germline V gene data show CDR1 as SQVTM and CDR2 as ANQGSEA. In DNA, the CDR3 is TGCAGCGTTGTAGGGCAGGGCCTCTACGAGCAGTACTTC. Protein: CSVVGQGLYEQYF.

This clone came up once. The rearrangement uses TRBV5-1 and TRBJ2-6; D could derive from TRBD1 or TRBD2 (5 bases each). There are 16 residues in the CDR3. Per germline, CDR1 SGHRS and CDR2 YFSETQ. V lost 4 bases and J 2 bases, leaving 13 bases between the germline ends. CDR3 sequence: CASSPTGGAGANVLTF. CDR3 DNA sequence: TGCGCCAGCAGCCCGACTGGGGGTGCTGGGGCCAACGTCCTGACTTTC.

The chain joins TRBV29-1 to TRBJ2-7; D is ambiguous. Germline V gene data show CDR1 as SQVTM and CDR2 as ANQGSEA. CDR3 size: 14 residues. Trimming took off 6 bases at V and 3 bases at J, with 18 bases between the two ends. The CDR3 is CSVQTQSIGYEQYF. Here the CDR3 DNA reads TGCAGCGTCCAGACACAATCAATCGGCTACGAGCAGTACTTC.

The CDR3 DNA follows: TGTGCCAGCACGACTAGCGGGGGTGGAGAGACCCAGTACTTC. Its protein is CASTTSGGGETQYF. V and J are TRBV25-1 and TRBJ2-5, with 12 positions matching TRBD2. Trimming removed 7 bases from V and 4 bases from J; junction bases left unmatched: 4. The germline V gene encodes CDR1 MGHDK and CDR2 SYGVNS. The CDR3 runs 14 residues.

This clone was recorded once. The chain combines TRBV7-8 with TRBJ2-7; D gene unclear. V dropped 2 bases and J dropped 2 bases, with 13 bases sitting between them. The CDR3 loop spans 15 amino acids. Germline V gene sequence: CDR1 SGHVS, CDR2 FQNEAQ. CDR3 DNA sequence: TGTGCCAGCAGCTTAAATAGTGGGCAGGCCTACGAGCAGTACTTC. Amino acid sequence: CASSLNSGQAYEQYF.

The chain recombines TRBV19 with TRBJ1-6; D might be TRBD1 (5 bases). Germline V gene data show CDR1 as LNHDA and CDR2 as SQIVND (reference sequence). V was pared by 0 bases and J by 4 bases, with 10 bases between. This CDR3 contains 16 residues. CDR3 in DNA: TGTGCCAGTAGTATAGAGGGGACGGAATATAATTCACCCCTCCACTTT. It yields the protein CASSIEGTEYNSPLHF.

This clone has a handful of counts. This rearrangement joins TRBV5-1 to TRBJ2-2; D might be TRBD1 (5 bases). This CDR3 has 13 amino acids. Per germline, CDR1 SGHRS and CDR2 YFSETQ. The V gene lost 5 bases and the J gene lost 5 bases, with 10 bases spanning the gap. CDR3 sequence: CASRGVPTGELFF. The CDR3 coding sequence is TGCGCCAGCAGAGGGGTACCTACCGGGGAGCTGTTTTTT.